This passage covers 8 T cell receptor beta chains from one sample sequenced in a study of shared clonotypes between healthy human individuals (TCRdb year 2020). Receptor libraries were prepared by the immunoSEQ multiplex PCR assay. This immuneACCESS table, as held by TCRdb, lists in-frame sequences with V and J called but not all clones. Of the missing ones, under half trace to an unresolved V gene in checked studies; the others have no known cause. This sample comprises around 1.6 million clones, roughly 98% of them detected only once. The top ten constitute around 0.47% of the sample. What was sequenced was naive CD4+ T cells sorted from blood. Sample cell subset or site, as interpreted from the label and publication: CD45RA+ positively selected. All receptors derive from a man younger than 45 in good health.

The chain carries TRBV12-2 and TRBJ2-1; the table calls TRBD1, which could not be checked here. TRBV12-2 is flagged as a pseudogene. The CDR3 has 18 residues. CDR3 nucleotide sequence: TGTGCAAGTCGCTTAGACCAAACAGGGGGCTGGGTCTACAATGAGCAGTTCTTC. This codes for CASRLDQTGGWVYNEQFF.

For this clone: The same CDR3 also results from other DNA sequences found in this sample. The chain has TRBV5-1 and TRBJ1-4; a possible D gene is TRBD1 (5 bases). Trimming took off 0 bases at V and 1 base at J, with 7 bases between the two ends. Germline CDR1 reads SGHRS; CDR2 reads YFSETQ. The CDR3 is made up of 15 amino acids. CDR3 sequence (DNA): TGCGCCAGCAGCTTGGCGGGGGGAACTAATGAAAAACTGTTTTTT. This codes for CASSLAGGTNEKLFF.

As concerns this clone: The identical CDR3 is also encoded by other nucleotide sequences in the sample. J is TRBJ1-4 and V is TRBV5-1; 8 bases match TRBD1. Germline loops: CDR1 SGHRS, CDR2 YFSETQ. The CDR3 length is 14 residues. V lost 2 bases and J lost 7; bases outside the gene matches: 4. The CDR3, as DNA: TGCGCCAGCAGCTTAGGACAGGGTGGTGAAAAACTGTTTTTT. Its protein is CASSLGQGGEKLFF.

V gene TRBV5-8 combines with J gene TRBJ2-7, with TRBD1 matching over 7 bases. Germline V CDR1 and CDR2: SGHTS, YDEGEE. CDR3 length equals 14 residues. J lost 6 bases, V lost 0 bases, and 6 bases had no gene match. CDR3 region: CASSLGQGFVEQYF. The CDR3 DNA reads TGTGCCAGCAGCTTGGGACAGGGTTTTGTCGAGCAGTACTTC.

The rearrangement uses TRBV5-5 and TRBJ2-3; D is perhaps TRBD1 or TRBD2 (5 bases each). The V end lost 3 bases, the J end lost 1 base, and 15 bases lay between the germline ends. CDR3 length: 16 amino acids. Germline assignment: CDR1 SGHKS and CDR2 YYEKEE (reference sequence). Here the CDR3 reads CASSSITGPGTDTQYF. The CDR3 bases are TGTGCCAGCAGCTCGATAACGGGGCCCGGCACAGATACGCAGTATTTT.

This rearrangement joins TRBV9 to TRBJ2-1; possibly TRBD1 or TRBD2 for D (5 bases each). The V end was cut by 2 bases, the J end by 6 bases, with 15 bases between. CDR3 length: 15 residues. Germline V gene lookup returns CDR1 SGDLS and CDR2 YYNGEE. CDR3 DNA sequence: TGTGCCAGCAGCGTCCGGGACCCAACCTCCAATGAGCAGTTCTTC. It is translated as CASSVRDPTSNEQFF.

This clone was counted once. The chain joins TRBV14 to TRBJ2-6, with D possibly being TRBD1 (5 bases). Germline CDR1 is SGHDN and CDR2 is FVKESK. Deletions cut 0 bases from V and 0 bases from J, with 9 bases between. This CDR3 region has 17 residues. This CDR3 is CASSQDRAHSGANVLTF. CDR3 coding DNA: TGTGCCAGCAGCCAAGACAGGGCTCACTCTGGGGCCAACGTCCTGACTTTC.

The J gene is TRBJ1-1, the V gene TRBV4-2; TRBD1 might be the D (5 bases). Looked up from germline, CDR1 is LGHNA and CDR2 is YNFKEQ. The CDR3 sequence is 14 residues long. V was trimmed by 4 bases and J by 5 bases, leaving 14 bases between them. The CDR3: CASSPTQGWTEAFF. CDR3 DNA sequence: TGTGCCAGCAGCCCTACGCAGGGTTGGACTGAAGCTTTCTTT.